The 27 T cell receptor beta chains below were found in one sample sequenced in a study of memory CD8 T cells in hepatitis C reinfection. Time point specified: peak reinfection, 3 to 8 weeks after reinfection detection. TCR sequencing was done directly ex vivo on sorted cells, without expansion in vitro. Only in-frame clones appear in the TCRdb table, and some are missing; sequencing was by immunoSEQ multiplex PCR. The sample records 44,000 or so clones, more than 75% being singletons. Source material: naive CD8+ T cells sorted from blood. These receptors were obtained from a man younger than 30 with hepatitis C virus infection.

This clone occurred once. The gene calls are TRBV4-1 and TRBJ2-1, with D perhaps TRBD1 (6 bases). Trimming shortened V by 0 bases and J by 2 bases, and 11 bases separated the two germline ends. The CDR3 covers 16 residues. Germline V gene sequence: CDR1 MGHRA, CDR2 YSYEKL. The CDR3 bases are TGCGCCAGCAGCCAAGAGGACAGCCCCCCCTACAATGAGCAGTTCTTC. The encoded protein is CASSQEDSPPYNEQFF.

The CDR3 region has the DNA TGCGCCAGCAGCTGGTCGACAGGGGCGATCAATAGCAATCAGCCCCAGCATTTT. Translated: CASSWSTGAINSNQPQHF. The chain combines TRBV5-1 with TRBJ1-5; 8 bases are shared with TRBD1. The CDR3 spans 18 residues. From germline, CDR1 is SGHRS and CDR2 YFSETQ. The V segment lost 3 bases and the J segment 0 bases; nucleotides outside the gene matches: 11. The whole variable domain, filled in from reference TRBV5-1 and TRBJ1-5, reads KAGVTQTPRYLIKTRGQQVTLSCSPISGHRSVSWYQQTPGQGLQFLFEYFSETQRNKGNFPGRFSGRQFSNSRSEMNVSTLELGDSALYLCASSWSTGAINSNQPQHFGDGTRLSIL.

The CDR3 nucleotides are TGTGCCAGTGGATACCTAGCGGGAGATACGCAGTATTTT. Translated, it gives CASGYLAGDTQYF. The chain links TRBV19 to TRBJ2-3; TRBD2 matches 8 bases. The trim removed 8 bases at V and 5 bases at J, leaving 6 bases unmatched. Germline values: CDR1 LNHDA, CDR2 SQIVND (reference sequence). The CDR3 loop spans 13 amino acids.

This chain links TRBV13 with TRBJ2-1, with 8 bases that match TRBD2. The CDR3 loop spans 14 amino acids. Germline trimming cut 6 bases from V and 5 bases from J; bases unmatched to any gene: 6. CDR1 is PRHDT, CDR2 FYEKMQ, per germline (reference sequence). CDR3: CASRQLAADNEQFF. CDR3 in DNA: TGTGCCAGCAGACAACTAGCGGCAGACAATGAGCAGTTCTTC.

This sequence joins TRBV29-1 and TRBJ2-1; D uncertain. This CDR3 region has 12 residues. The V gene's germline CDR1 is SQVTM and CDR2 ANQGSEA. The ends were cut back, 6 bases at V and 8 bases at J, with 14 bases in the middle. The CDR3, as DNA: TGCAGCGTGAGGATTAGTAGCCATGAGCAGTTCTTC. Amino acid sequence: CSVRISSHEQFF.

The chain couples TRBV13 to TRBJ2-1; D ambiguous. The CDR3 is 14 residues long. V was shortened by 3 bases and J by 8 bases, with 14 bases between the two germline ends. In germline, CDR1 is PRHDT, CDR2 FYEKMQ (reference sequence). The CDR3 spells CASSFPRTSHEQFF. As DNA, the CDR3 is TGTGCCAGCAGCTTCCCACGTACATCACATGAGCAGTTCTTC.

The gene calls are TRBV10-2 and TRBJ2-3, with TRBD2 identical over 11 bases. With 6 bases clipped from V and 5 bases from J, the junction kept 7 bases outside the gene matches. Germline values: CDR1 WSHSY, CDR2 SAAADI. The CDR3 contains 15 residues. The CDR3 sequence is CASRSLAGEGDTQYF. In nucleotides, the CDR3 is TGCGCCAGCAGGTCACTAGCGGGGGAAGGAGATACGCAGTATTTT.

The chain uses TRBV7-3 and TRBJ2-1; a weak D match, TRBD2 (7 bases). The V and J ends lost 3 bases and 8 bases respectively, with 20 bases between them. The CDR3 covers 16 residues. Germline assignment: CDR1 SGHTA and CDR2 FQGTGA. This CDR3 reads CASSLGGGGRLHEQFF. The CDR3 DNA reads as TGTGCCAGCAGCTTGGGGGGCGGGGGACGCCTGCATGAGCAGTTCTTC.

This chain connects TRBV18 to TRBJ2-5; a weak D match, TRBD2 (6 bases). V lost 6 bases and J 1 base, leaving 12 bases between the germline ends. Germline V CDR1 and CDR2: KGHSH, LQKENI. The CDR3 extends over 14 amino acids. The CDR3 loop is CASSGLPPQETQYF. DNA for the CDR3: TGTGCCAGCTCCGGACTACCCCCCCAAGAGACCCAGTACTTC. Full variable domain (rest looked up from reference TRBV18 and TRBJ2-5): NAGVMQNPRHLVRRRGQEARLRCSPMKGHSHVYWYRQLPEEGLKFMVYLQKENIIDESGMPKERFSAEFPKEGPSILRIQQVVRGDSAAYFCASSGLPPQETQYFGPGTRLLVL.

The J gene is TRBJ1-5, the V gene TRBV28, with 12 bases fitting TRBD1. Germline V gene sequence: CDR1 MDHEN, CDR2 SYDVKM. The CDR3 contains 17 residues. The ends lost 3 bases at V and 6 bases at J; junction bases unmatched: 9. The CDR3 here is CASSFFGTGGLSQPQHF. The CDR3 DNA follows: TGTGCCAGCAGTTTTTTCGGGACAGGGGGCTTAAGTCAGCCCCAGCATTTT.

V is TRBV6-1 and J is TRBJ2-1, with 9 bases identical to TRBD2. The CDR3 spans 13 residues. From germline, CDR1 is MNHNS and CDR2 SASEGT. V trimming: 6 bases; J trimming: 9 bases; junction bases outside the gene matches: 6. CDR3 sequence reads: CASRLAGASEQFF. CDR3 sequence (DNA): TGTGCCAGCAGATTAGCGGGAGCAAGTGAGCAGTTCTTC.

V and J are TRBV5-6 and TRBJ2-7; 8 bases match TRBD2. CDR3 length equals 15 residues. Germline V gene lookup returns CDR1 SGHDT and CDR2 YYEEEE. V dropped 2 bases and J dropped 3; count of bases not matched to a gene: 7. CDR3 bases: TGTGCCAGCAGCTTAGGGCGCCTAGCGGGCTACGAGCAGTACTTC. Amino acids: CASSLGRLAGYEQYF.

The V gene is TRBV9, the J gene TRBJ2-3; no definite D call. V was clipped by 3 bases and J by 0 bases, with 8 bases between them. Looked up from germline, CDR1 is SGDLS and CDR2 is YYNGEE. The CDR3 consists of 14 residues. Here the CDR3 reads CASSEPLSTDTQYF. The CDR3 DNA follows: TGTGCCAGCAGCGAGCCTCTTAGCACAGATACGCAGTATTTT.

The chain is built from TRBV4-1 and TRBJ2-2; 8 bases fit TRBD1. Germline V gene data show CDR1 as MGHRA and CDR2 as YSYEKL. The CDR3 loop spans 15 amino acids. V lost 5 bases, J lost 3 bases, and 5 bases stayed unmatched. The CDR3: CASSVDRGDTGELFF. CDR3 sequence (DNA): TGCGCCAGCAGCGTTGACAGGGGCGACACCGGGGAGCTGTTTTTT.

The rearrangement joins TRBV7-6 to TRBJ2-2; D possibly corresponds to TRBD2 (5 bases). V was shortened by 3 bases and J by 7 bases, with 9 bases between the two germline ends. The CDR3 extends over 13 amino acids. CDR1 and CDR2 (germline): SGHVS, FNYEAQ. The CDR3 is CASSFSGIGELFF. Here the CDR3 DNA reads TGTGCCAGCAGCTTTTCGGGGATCGGGGAGCTGTTTTTT.

V gene TRBV5-4 combines with J gene TRBJ1-4; TRBD1 is a possible D gene (6 bases). Germline CDR1 reads SGHNT; CDR2 reads YYREEE (reference sequence). V lost 1 base and J 7 bases, leaving 14 bases between the germline ends. This CDR3 has 15 amino acids. The CDR3 DNA reads TGTGCCAGCAGCTTGTACGGGGGCGGGGGTGAAAAACTGTTTTTT. It translates to CASSLYGGGGEKLFF.

This clone came up once. The chain has TRBV5-1 and TRBJ2-5; 10 bases match TRBD2. The CDR3 totals 15 residues. The trim removed 2 bases at V and 1 base at J, leaving 2 bases unmatched. Germline-derived CDR1 and CDR2 are SGHRS and YFSETQ. The CDR3 DNA reads TGCGCCAGCAGCTTTAGCGGGAGGTTCCAAGAGACCCAGTACTTC. As protein: CASSFSGRFQETQYF. The variable domain in full, completed from reference TRBV5-1 and TRBJ2-5, reads KAGVTQTPRYLIKTRGQQVTLSCSPISGHRSVSWYQQTPGQGLQFLFEYFSETQRNKGNFPGRFSGRQFSNSRSEMNVSTLELGDSALYLCASSFSGRFQETQYFGPGTRLLVL.

This clone came up once. CDR3 protein: CASSHGTGGYEQYF. As DNA, the CDR3 is TGTGCCAGCAGCCACGGGACAGGGGGCTACGAGCAGTACTTC. V usage is TRBV5-4 and J usage is TRBJ2-7; 11 nucleotides agree with TRBD1. V trimming: 4 bases; J trimming: 3 bases; junction bases outside the gene matches: 3. The CDR3 has 14 residues. In germline, CDR1 is SGHNT, CDR2 YYREEE (reference sequence).

The chain has TRBV6-5 and TRBJ2-2; 9 bases align to TRBD1. The CDR3 covers 15 residues. From germline, CDR1 is MNHEY and CDR2 SVGAGI. The V segment lost 2 bases and the J segment 5 bases; nucleotides outside the gene matches: 3. The DNA of the CDR3 is TGTGCCAGCAGTTACACCGGACAGGGGACCGGGGAGCTGTTTTTT. It yields the protein CASSYTGQGTGELFF.

The V and J genes are TRBV21-1 and TRBJ2-5; the D segment call TRBD2 is taken from the table without a DNA check. TRBV21-1 is a recognized pseudogene. This CDR3 comprises 19 residues. CDR3 loop: CARNFKGTSGKRAQETQYF. Here the CDR3 DNA reads TGTGCCAGGAATTTTAAAGGGACTAGCGGGAAGAGGGCCCAAGAGACCCAGTACTTC.

This clone was seen a few times. The CDR3 DNA is TGCGCCAGCCGGCGGGACTCGAACACTGAAGCTTTCTTT. It yields the protein CASRRDSNTEAFF. The chain combines TRBV5-1 with TRBJ1-1; D is possibly TRBD1 (5 bases). The length of the CDR3 is 13 residues. V was trimmed by 7 bases and J by 1 base, leaving 11 bases between them. Germline V gene lookup returns CDR1 SGHRS and CDR2 YFSETQ.

This clone showed up just a few times. The rearrangement joins TRBV28 to TRBJ1-4; no reliable D call. Germline assignment: CDR1 MDHEN and CDR2 SYDVKM. This CDR3 comprises 15 residues. The germline V and J ends were trimmed by 6 bases and 6 bases, with 17 bases remaining between them. The CDR3: CASSLLRSMDEKLFF. In nucleotides, the CDR3 is TGTGCCAGCAGCTTGCTTCGGAGCATGGATGAAAAACTGTTTTTT. The whole variable domain, remainder taken from reference TRBV28 and TRBJ1-4, is DVKVTQSSRYLVKRTGEKVFLECVQDMDHENMFWYRQDPGLGLRLIYFSYDVKMKEKGDIPEGYSVSREKKERFSLILESASTNQTSMYLCASSLLRSMDEKLFFGSGTQLSVL.

The chain has TRBV6-6 and TRBJ2-1; D is possibly TRBD2 (6 bases). In germline, CDR1 is MNHNY, CDR2 SVGAGI (reference sequence). The ends were cut back, 4 bases at V and 2 bases at J, with 12 bases in the middle. This CDR3 has 15 amino acids. DNA of the CDR3: TGTGCCAGCAGTTTAGCGGTCCTGCCCTACAATGAGCAGTTCTTC. This translates into CASSLAVLPYNEQFF.

Only one count was recorded for this clone. V usage is TRBV5-6 and J usage is TRBJ1-2; 7 bases agree with TRBD1. Per germline, CDR1 SGHDT and CDR2 YYEEEE. Trimming cost V 5 bases and J 4 bases; bases outside gene matches: 8. CDR3 length equals 14 residues. CDR3 sequence (DNA): TGTGCCAGCAGGGTAGGGGGGACAGTCTATGGCTACACCTTC. Amino acids: CASRVGGTVYGYTF.

This clone was seen only a few times. The chain recombines TRBV7-9 with TRBJ2-2; D is ambiguous. This CDR3 is built from 12 residues. Germline V lookup: CDR1 SEHNR, CDR2 FQNEAQ (reference sequence). Trimming stripped 8 bases from V and 3 bases from J, with 7 bases between. CDR3 loop: CASLADTGELFF. CDR3 nucleotide sequence: TGTGCCAGCCTGGCAGACACCGGGGAGCTGTTTTTT.

This clone was observed a few times. The chain is built from TRBV11-2 and TRBJ2-7; weak D call: TRBD2 (5 bases). The CDR3 runs 15 residues. In germline, CDR1 is SGHAT, CDR2 FQNNGV. The ends were cut back, 4 bases at V and 2 bases at J, with 15 bases in the middle. The CDR3 DNA sequence: TGTGCCAGCAGCTGGGCGGCGGGCTCCACCTACGAGCAGTACTTC. Encoded protein: CASSWAAGSTYEQYF.

The rearrangement joins TRBV30 to TRBJ2-2; D is perhaps TRBD1 (6 bases). Germline values: CDR1 GTSNPN, CDR2 SVGIG (reference sequence). This CDR3 contains 17 residues. V lost 4 bases and J 3 bases, leaving 21 bases between the germline ends. The CDR3, as DNA: TGTGCCTGGAAGGGTGGCGCGGACAGAGCCGACACCGGGGAGCTGTTTTTT. As protein: CAWKGGADRADTGELFF.